This TCR beta chain was recovered during a study of T cells in narcolepsy. Study details: Donors had narcolepsy type 1 or type 2, or were healthy controls.

Study-level results: Same-patient CSF and blood CD4+ T cell clonotypes included HCRT-specific and TRIB2-specific autoreactive ones. Blood of same and different patients, but not healthy controls, reportedly held recurring autoreactive clonotypes.

Sequencing was performed with immunoSEQ multiplex PCR; in TCRdb, only in-frame clones are kept and a portion is missing. The sample carries about 40,000 clones, about 91% recorded once. This clone turned up a few times. Its antigen is as yet unknown. Germline-derived CDR1 and CDR2 are SGHAT and FQNNGV. V gave up 4 bases and J gave up 6 bases; unmatched junction bases: 8. The CDR3 sequence is 14 residues long. The chain carries TRBV11-2 and TRBJ1-2; 7 bases match TRBD1. This TCR was recovered from a human donor with narcolepsy. Sequencing used CD45RA- memory CD4+ T cells from PBMCs. In nucleotides, the CDR3 is TGTGCCAGCAGCTCTCCGCCGGGACAGCATGGCTACACCTTC. Residues: CASSSPPGQHGYTF.